The 4 T cell receptor beta chains reported below all come from one sample, sequenced in a study of OX40 agonist ivuxolimab in advanced cancers. The protocol was immunoSEQ multiplex PCR, while the TCRdb copy is restricted to in-frame clones and leaves out a portion. The table includes about 90,000 clones, less than 95% detected once. The sample in question was CD4+ or CD8+ T cells sorted from blood, obtained in a trial of the OX40 agonist ivuxolimab. The source of these receptors is an adult with an advanced solid tumor such as melanoma, head and neck, liver or kidney cancer.

This clone was observed a single time. This chain's CDR3 is CASSLDLGSPLHF. DNA of the CDR3: TGTGCCAGCAGCTTAGATCTCGGGTCACCCCTCCACTTT. V gene TRBV11-2 combines with J gene TRBJ1-6; the D is unclear. V lost 0 bases and J lost 10, with 7 bases in between. The CDR3 is made up of 13 amino acids. In germline, CDR1 is SGHAT, CDR2 FQNNGV.

V and J are TRBV10-2 and TRBJ2-7; tentatively, D is TRBD2 (7 bases). Deletions cut 1 base from V and 6 bases from J, with 22 bases between. The CDR3 spans 17 residues. Germline CDR1 WSHSY, CDR2 SAAADI. The DNA of the CDR3 is TGCGCCAGCAGTGAGTGGTCGGGGGGCAGGCCAGTGGCCGAGCAGTACTTC. Translated: CASSEWSGGRPVAEQYF.

V usage is TRBV6-6 and J usage is TRBJ2-7; D assignment may be TRBD1 or TRBD2 (6 bases each). CDR1 is MNHNY and CDR2 is SVGAGI in the germline V gene (reference sequence). The CDR3 totals 12 residues. V was cut by 6 bases and J by 6 bases, with 12 bases left in between. In DNA, the CDR3 is TGTGCCAGCAGCCTGAAGGGGGGCGAGCAGTACTTC. It specifies CASSLKGGEQYF.

This clone was seen a handful of times. The chain couples TRBV27 to TRBJ1-5; D is ambiguous. V dropped 6 bases and J dropped 2 bases, with 5 bases sitting between them. Germline-derived CDR1 and CDR2 are MNHEY and SMNVEV (reference sequence). The CDR3 has 12 amino acids. CDR3 protein: CASSMGNQPQHF. The CDR3 DNA reads TGTGCCAGCAGCATGGGCAATCAGCCCCAGCATTTT.